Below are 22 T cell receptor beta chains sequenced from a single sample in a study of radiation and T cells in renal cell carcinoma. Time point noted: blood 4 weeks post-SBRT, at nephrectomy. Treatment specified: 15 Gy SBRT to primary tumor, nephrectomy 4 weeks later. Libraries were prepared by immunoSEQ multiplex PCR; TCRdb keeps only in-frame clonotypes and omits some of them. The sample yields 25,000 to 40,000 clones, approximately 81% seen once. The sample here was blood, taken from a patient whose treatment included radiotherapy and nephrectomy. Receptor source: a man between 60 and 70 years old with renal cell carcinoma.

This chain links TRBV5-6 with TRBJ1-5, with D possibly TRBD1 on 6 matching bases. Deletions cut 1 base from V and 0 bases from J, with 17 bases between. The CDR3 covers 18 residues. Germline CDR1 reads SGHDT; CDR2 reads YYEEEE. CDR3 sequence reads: CASSLLQGTGNSNQPQHF. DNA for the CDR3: TGTGCCAGCAGCTTGCTACAGGGAACGGGGAATAGCAATCAGCCCCAGCATTTT.

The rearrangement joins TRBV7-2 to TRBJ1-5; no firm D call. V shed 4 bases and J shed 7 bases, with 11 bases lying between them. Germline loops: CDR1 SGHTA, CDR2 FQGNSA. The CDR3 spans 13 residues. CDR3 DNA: TGTGCCAGCAGCTCCGGGGAGGCCCAGCCCCAGCATTTT. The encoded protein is CASSSGEAQPQHF.

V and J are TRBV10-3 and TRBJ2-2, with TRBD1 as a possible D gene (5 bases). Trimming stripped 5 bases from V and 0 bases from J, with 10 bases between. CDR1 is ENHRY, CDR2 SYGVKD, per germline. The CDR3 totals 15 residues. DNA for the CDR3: TGTGCCATCAGTACAGGATACGCGAACACCGGGGAGCTGTTTTTT. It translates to CAISTGYANTGELFF.

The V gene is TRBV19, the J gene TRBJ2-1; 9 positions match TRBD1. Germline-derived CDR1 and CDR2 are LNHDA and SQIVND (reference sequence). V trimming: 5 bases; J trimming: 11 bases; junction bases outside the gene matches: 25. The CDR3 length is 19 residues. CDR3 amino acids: CASSAAGQGWSSVGGKQFF. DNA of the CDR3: TGTGCCAGTAGTGCAGCAGGACAGGGGTGGAGTAGTGTCGGGGGAAAGCAGTTCTTC.

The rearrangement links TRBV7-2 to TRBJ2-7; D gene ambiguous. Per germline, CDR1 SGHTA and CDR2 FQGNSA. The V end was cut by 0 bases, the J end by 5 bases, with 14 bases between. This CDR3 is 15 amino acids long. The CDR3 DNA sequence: TGTGCCAGCAGCTTAGCGACCTCTAGTCCCCACGAGCAGTACTTC. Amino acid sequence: CASSLATSSPHEQYF.

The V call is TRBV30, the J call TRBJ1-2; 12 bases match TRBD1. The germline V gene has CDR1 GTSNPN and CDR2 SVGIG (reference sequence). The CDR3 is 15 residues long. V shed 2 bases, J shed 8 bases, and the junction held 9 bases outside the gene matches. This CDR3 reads CAWSPPRDRGLGYTF. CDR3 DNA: TGTGCCTGGAGTCCTCCTCGGGACAGGGGGCTGGGCTACACCTTC.

CDR3 sequence reads: CASSTMTGINEKLFF. The CDR3 DNA reads TGTGCCAGCAGCACAATGACAGGAATAAATGAAAAACTGTTTTTT. The chain has TRBV11-2 and TRBJ1-4; TRBD1 is a possible D gene (6 bases). In germline, CDR1 is SGHAT, CDR2 FQNNGV. This CDR3 has 15 residues. The V end lost 5 bases, the J end lost 5 bases, and 15 bases lay between the germline ends.

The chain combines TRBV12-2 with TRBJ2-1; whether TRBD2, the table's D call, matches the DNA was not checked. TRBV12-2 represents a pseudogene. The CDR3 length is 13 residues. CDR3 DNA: TGTGCAAGTCTGTCTAGCGGGTACAATGAGCAGTTCTTC. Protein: CASLSSGYNEQFF.

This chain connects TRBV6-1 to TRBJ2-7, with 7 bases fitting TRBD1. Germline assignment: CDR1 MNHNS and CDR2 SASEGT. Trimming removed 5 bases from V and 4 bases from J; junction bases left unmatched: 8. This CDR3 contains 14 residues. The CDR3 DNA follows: TGTGCCAGCAGTCGACAGGGACCAGCATACGAGCAGTACTTC. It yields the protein CASSRQGPAYEQYF.

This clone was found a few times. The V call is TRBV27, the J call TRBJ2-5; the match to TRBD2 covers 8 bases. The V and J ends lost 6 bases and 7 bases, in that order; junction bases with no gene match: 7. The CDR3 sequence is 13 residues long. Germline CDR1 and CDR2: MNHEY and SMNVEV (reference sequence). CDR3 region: CASSPSGSGTQYF. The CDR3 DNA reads TGTGCCAGCAGCCCCAGCGGGAGTGGGACCCAGTACTTC.

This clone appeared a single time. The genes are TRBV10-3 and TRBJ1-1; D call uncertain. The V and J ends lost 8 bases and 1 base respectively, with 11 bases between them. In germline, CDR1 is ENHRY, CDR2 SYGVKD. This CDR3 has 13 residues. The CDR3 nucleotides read TGTGCCATCCAGACAAGTGGGAACACTGAAGCTTTCTTT. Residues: CAIQTSGNTEAFF.

The CDR3 protein is CASSVPRASGANVLTF. DNA for the CDR3: TGTGCCAGCAGCGTCCCTCGGGCCTCTGGGGCCAACGTCCTGACTTTC. The rearrangement joins TRBV9 to TRBJ2-6; no clear D. The V end lost 2 bases, the J end lost 0 bases, and 9 bases lay between the germline ends. CDR1 SGDLS and CDR2 YYNGEE come from the germline V gene. CDR3 size: 16 residues. The variable domain in full, completed from reference TRBV9 and TRBJ2-6, reads DSGVTQTPKHLITATGQRVTLRCSPRSGDLSVYWYQQSLDQGLQFLIQYYNGEERAKGNILERFSAQQFPDLHSELNLSSLELGDSALYFCASSVPRASGANVLTFGAGSRLTVL.

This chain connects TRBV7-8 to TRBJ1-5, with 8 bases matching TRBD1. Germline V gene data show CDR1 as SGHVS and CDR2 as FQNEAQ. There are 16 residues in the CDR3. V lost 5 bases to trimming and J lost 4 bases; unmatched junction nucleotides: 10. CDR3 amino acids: CASSISGTGGNQPQHF. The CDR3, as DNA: TGTGCCAGCAGCATAAGCGGCACAGGGGGAAATCAGCCCCAGCATTTT.

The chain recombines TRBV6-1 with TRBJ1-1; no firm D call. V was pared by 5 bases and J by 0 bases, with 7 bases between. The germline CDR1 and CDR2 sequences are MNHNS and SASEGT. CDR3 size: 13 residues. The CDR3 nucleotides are TGTGCCAGCAGTAGAACTCTGAACACTGAAGCTTTCTTT. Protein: CASSRTLNTEAFF.

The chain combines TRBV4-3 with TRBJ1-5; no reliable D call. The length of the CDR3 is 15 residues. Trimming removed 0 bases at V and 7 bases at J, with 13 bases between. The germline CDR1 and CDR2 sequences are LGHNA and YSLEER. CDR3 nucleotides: TGCGCCAGCAGCCAAGATCTCCGGGTGGGACAGCCCCAGCATTTT. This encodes CASSQDLRVGQPQHF.

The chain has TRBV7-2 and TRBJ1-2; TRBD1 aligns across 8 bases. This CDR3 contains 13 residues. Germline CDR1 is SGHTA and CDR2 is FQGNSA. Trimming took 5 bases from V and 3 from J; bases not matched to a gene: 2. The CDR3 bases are TGTGCCAGCAGCCCGGACAGGGACTATGGCTACACCTTC. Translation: CASSPDRDYGYTF.

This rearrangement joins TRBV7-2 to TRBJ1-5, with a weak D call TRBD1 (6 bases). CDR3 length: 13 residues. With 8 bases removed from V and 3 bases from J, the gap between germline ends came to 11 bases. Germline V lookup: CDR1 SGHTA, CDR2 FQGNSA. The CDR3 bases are TGTGCCAGCCAGGGGTCTCCCAATCAGCCCCAGCATTTT. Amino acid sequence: CASQGSPNQPQHF.

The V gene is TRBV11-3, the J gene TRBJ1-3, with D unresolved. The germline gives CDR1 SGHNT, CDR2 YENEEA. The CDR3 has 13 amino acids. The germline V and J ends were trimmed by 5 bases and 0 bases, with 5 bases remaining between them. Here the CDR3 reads CASSQGSGNTIYF. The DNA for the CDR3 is TGTGCCAGCAGCCAAGGCTCTGGAAACACCATATATTTT.

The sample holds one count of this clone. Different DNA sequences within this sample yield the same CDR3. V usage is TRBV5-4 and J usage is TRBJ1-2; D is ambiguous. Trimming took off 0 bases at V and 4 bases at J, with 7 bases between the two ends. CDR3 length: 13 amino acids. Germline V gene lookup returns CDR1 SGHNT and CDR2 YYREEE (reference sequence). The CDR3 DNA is TGTGCCAGCAGCTTGGGTGGCTCCTATGGCTACACCTTC. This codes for CASSLGGSYGYTF. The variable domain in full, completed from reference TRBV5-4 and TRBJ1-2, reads ETGVTQSPTHLIKTRGQQVTLRCSSQSGHNTVSWYQQALGQGPQFIFQYYREEENGRGNFPPRFSGLQFPNYSSELNVNALELDDSALYLCASSLGGSYGYTFGSGTRLTVV.

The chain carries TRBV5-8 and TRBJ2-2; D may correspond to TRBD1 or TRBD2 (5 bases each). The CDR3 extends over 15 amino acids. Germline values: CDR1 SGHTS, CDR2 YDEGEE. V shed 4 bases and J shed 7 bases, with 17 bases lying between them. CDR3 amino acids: CASSLGTSSGGELFF. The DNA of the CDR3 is TGTGCCAGCAGCCTGGGGACCTCTTCAGGCGGGGAGCTGTTTTTT.

This CDR3 is CATGAGETQYF. The CDR3 nucleotides are TGTGCTACAGGGGCGGGCGAGACCCAGTACTTC. This chain uses TRBV25-1 with TRBJ2-5, with 7 bases aligning to TRBD1. Germline V gives CDR1 MGHDK, CDR2 SYGVNS. The CDR3 sequence is 11 residues long.

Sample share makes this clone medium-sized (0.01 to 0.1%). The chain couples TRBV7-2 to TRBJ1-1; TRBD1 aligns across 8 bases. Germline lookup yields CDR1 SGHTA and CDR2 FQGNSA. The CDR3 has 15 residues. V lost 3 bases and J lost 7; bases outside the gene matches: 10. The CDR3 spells CASSLYSGTGIEAFF. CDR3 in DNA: TGTGCCAGCAGCTTGTATTCAGGGACAGGCATTGAAGCTTTCTTT.